Below, 31 T cell receptor beta chains from the same sample are listed, as sequenced in a study of circulating and synovial CD4+ cells in juvenile arthritis. Assay used: immunoSEQ multiplex PCR; TCRdb lists only in-frame clones, some missing. Among around 35,000 clones listed, roughly 96% were seen once. Sample: CD4+ T cells from blood. Source of these receptors: a human donor with juvenile idiopathic arthritis.

The chain carries TRBV2 and TRBJ2-7; tentatively, D is TRBD1 (6 bases). The germline V gene has CDR1 SNHLY and CDR2 FYNNEI. The ends were cut back, 5 bases at V and 3 bases at J, with 17 bases in the middle. This CDR3 comprises 15 residues. The CDR3 here is CASSQNRELLYEQYF. The DNA of the CDR3 is TGTGCCAGCAGTCAAAACAGGGAACTACTCTACGAGCAGTACTTC.

The chain joins TRBV6-1 to TRBJ2-5, with 7 bases matching TRBD2. The CDR3 runs 13 residues. With V trimmed by 6 bases and J by 7 bases, 8 bases remained unmatched. Germline V gene sequence: CDR1 MNHNS, CDR2 SASEGT. The CDR3 loop reads CASRASGRGTQYF. DNA for the CDR3: TGTGCCAGCAGGGCTAGCGGAAGAGGGACCCAGTACTTC.

The J gene is TRBJ1-3, the V gene TRBV5-1, with 7 bases that match TRBD1. The V gene's germline CDR1 is SGHRS and CDR2 YFSETQ. CDR3 length equals 17 residues. V trimming: 0 bases; J trimming: 1 base; junction bases outside the gene matches: 7. The CDR3 DNA reads TGCGCCAGCAGCTTGGGGCTTCAGGGGGGATCTGGAAACACCATATATTTT. Residues: CASSLGLQGGSGNTIYF.

The rearrangement joins TRBV5-6 to TRBJ2-1; D is undetermined. Germline CDR1 SGHDT, CDR2 YYEEEE. With 0 bases removed from V and 7 bases from J, the gap between germline ends came to 8 bases. The CDR3 is 13 residues long. CDR3 in DNA: TGTGCCAGCAGCTTGGTACAGTTGAATGAGCAGTTCTTC. It encodes CASSLVQLNEQFF.

The rearrangement links TRBV4-1 to TRBJ2-1; a possible D gene is TRBD2 (6 bases). This CDR3 contains 13 residues. V lost 0 bases and J 10 bases, leaving 10 bases between the germline ends. The germline V gene encodes CDR1 MGHRA and CDR2 YSYEKL. The CDR3 protein is CASSQDIRGEQFF. The CDR3 bases are TGCGCCAGCAGCCAAGATATACGGGGGGAGCAGTTCTTC.

V and J are TRBV7-2 and TRBJ1-1, with TRBD1 as a possible D gene (5 bases). The CDR3 spans 13 residues. V was trimmed by 5 bases and J by 5 bases, leaving 12 bases between them. The germline gives CDR1 SGHTA, CDR2 FQGNSA. Written as DNA, the CDR3 is TGTGCCAGCAGCAGGGACCGGGGGACTGAAGCTTTCTTT. This encodes CASSRDRGTEAFF. The full variable domain, rest sourced from reference TRBV7-2 and TRBJ1-1, is GAGVSQSPSNKVTEKGKDVELRCDPISGHTALYWYRQSLGQGLEFLIYFQGNSAPDKSGLPSDRFSAERTGGSVSTLTIQRTQQEDSAVYLCASSRDRGTEAFFGQGTRLTVV.

The CDR3 region is CASSQVAGDSFWEETQYF. CDR3 nucleotides: TGTGCCAGCAGCCAAGTAGCGGGGGACAGTTTTTGGGAAGAGACCCAGTACTTC. V is TRBV4-2 and J is TRBJ2-5, with 9 bases identical to TRBD2. The germline CDR1 and CDR2 sequences are LGHNA and YNFKEQ. The V and J ends lost 1 base and 3 bases, in that order; junction bases with no gene match: 12. The CDR3 sequence is 18 residues long.

This clone has more than one count but fewer than ten. The chain employs TRBV5-4 and TRBJ2-4; 9 bases agree with TRBD2. Germline loops: CDR1 SGHNT, CDR2 YYREEE (reference sequence). V dropped 0 bases and J dropped 9; count of bases not matched to a gene: 10. There are 16 residues in the CDR3. This CDR3 reads CASSLAGGGAYGIQYF. CDR3 sequence (DNA): TGTGCCAGCAGCTTGGCTGGCGGGGGGGCCTACGGCATTCAGTACTTC. The complete variable domain, with remaining parts taken from reference TRBV5-4 and TRBJ2-4, reads ETGVTQSPTHLIKTRGQQVTLRCSSQSGHNTVSWYQQALGQGPQFIFQYYREEENGRGNFPPRFSGLQFPNYSSELNVNALELDDSALYLCASSLAGGGAYGIQYFGAGTRLSVL.

The chain couples TRBV10-2 to TRBJ2-7; perhaps TRBD2 as D (6 bases). Germline CDR1 is WSHSY and CDR2 is SAAADI. V was shortened by 7 bases and J by 7 bases, with 14 bases between the two germline ends. The CDR3 has 12 amino acids. CDR3 coding DNA: TGCGCCAGCACCCATGGTGGGGGGGAGCAGTACTTC. It codes for CASTHGGGEQYF.

This rearrangement joins TRBV11-2 to TRBJ1-2; D remains ambiguous. V was cut by 0 bases and J by 5 bases, with 13 bases left in between. This CDR3 contains 15 residues. Germline V gene sequence: CDR1 SGHAT, CDR2 FQNNGV. The CDR3 here is CASSLDPGGLYGYTF. For the CDR3, the DNA is TGTGCCAGCAGCTTAGATCCCGGCGGACTGTATGGCTACACCTTC.

This CDR3 reads CASSEAGHNNYGYTF. Here the CDR3 DNA reads TGTGCCAGCAGTGAAGCGGGACACAATAACTATGGCTACACCTTC. The genes are TRBV6-1 and TRBJ1-2; tentatively, D is TRBD1 (6 bases). The CDR3 has 15 residues. Germline CDR1 reads MNHNS; CDR2 reads SASEGT. V was pared by 0 bases and J by 1 base, with 9 bases between.

J is TRBJ2-2 and V is TRBV5-1; D ambiguous. The CDR3 sequence is 13 residues long. CDR1 is SGHRS and CDR2 is YFSETQ in the germline V gene. Trimming took 7 bases from V and 6 from J, leaving 13 bases between them. CDR3 sequence (DNA): TGCGCCAGCGGCCCGCCAACCTCCGGGGAGCTGTTTTTT. It codes for CASGPPTSGELFF.

The J gene is TRBJ2-7, the V gene TRBV30; D may be TRBD2 (6 bases). CDR3 length equals 14 residues. Germline CDR1 and CDR2: GTSNPN and SVGIG (reference sequence). Trimming removed 2 bases at V and 4 bases at J, with 15 bases between. CDR3 protein: CAWSPGGFAYEQYF. In DNA, the CDR3 is TGTGCCTGGAGTCCTGGGGGGTTCGCGTACGAGCAGTACTTC.

The sample holds one count of this clone. The chain is built from TRBV5-1 and TRBJ1-2; D possibly corresponds to TRBD1 (5 bases). The V gene's germline CDR1 is SGHRS and CDR2 YFSETQ. The CDR3 is 14 amino acids. Trimming stripped 4 bases from V and 6 bases from J, with 16 bases between. The CDR3 coding sequence is TGCGCCAGCAGCGCGGAAGGCAGGGTGGATGGCTACACCTTC. This encodes CASSAEGRVDGYTF.

The chain joins TRBV28 to TRBJ2-5, with 8 bases that match TRBD2. The better agreement between TRBJ2-7 and the DNA end casts doubt on the J call. Germline CDR1 and CDR2: MDHEN and SYDVKM. The CDR3 runs to 14 residues. This CDR3 reads CASSQTSGAYEQYF. As DNA, the CDR3 is TGTGCCAGCAGCCAAACTAGCGGTGCCTACGAGCAGTACTTC.

V is TRBV5-8 and J is TRBJ2-5, with D perhaps TRBD1 (5 bases). The V gene lost 0 bases and the J gene lost 2 bases, with 11 bases spanning the gap. The CDR3 runs to 15 residues. The germline V gene has CDR1 SGHTS and CDR2 YDEGEE. The CDR3: CASSLGTKTQETQYF. The CDR3, as DNA: TGTGCCAGCAGCTTGGGGACAAAGACACAAGAGACCCAGTACTTC.

This clone was seen only once. The V call is TRBV5-6, the J call TRBJ2-4; D is possibly TRBD2 (5 bases). V shed 1 base and J shed 1 base, with 12 bases lying between them. The CDR3 loop spans 16 amino acids. CDR1 is SGHDT and CDR2 is YYEEEE in the germline V gene. The CDR3 coding sequence is TGTGCCAGCAGCTTGCCCGAGGACTGGGCCAAAAACATTCAGTACTTC. It specifies CASSLPEDWAKNIQYF.

The J gene is TRBJ1-5, the V gene TRBV4-2, with unresolved D. The CDR3 runs to 19 residues. Germline V gene lookup returns CDR1 LGHNA and CDR2 YNFKEQ. V was shortened by 0 bases and J by 0 bases, with 18 bases between the two germline ends. CDR3 sequence: CASSQDLDRAAYSNQPQHF. CDR3 coding DNA: TGTGCCAGCAGCCAAGACCTAGACCGAGCTGCGTATAGCAATCAGCCCCAGCATTTT.

The chain uses TRBV5-6 and TRBJ1-2; tentative D call: TRBD1 (5 bases). CDR1 is SGHDT and CDR2 is YYEEEE in the germline V gene. This CDR3 comprises 14 residues. Deletions cut 6 bases from V and 2 bases from J, with 14 bases between. The CDR3 DNA is TGTGCCAGCAAAAGGCGCGGGACGAACTATGGCTACACCTTC. It translates to CASKRRGTNYGYTF.

The chain employs TRBV30 and TRBJ1-6, with D possibly TRBD1 on 5 matching bases. The germline V gene encodes CDR1 GTSNPN and CDR2 SVGIG (reference sequence). The CDR3 has 13 residues. Trimming cost V 3 bases and J 9 bases, with 12 bases left between them. The CDR3 nucleotides read TGTGCCTGGAGCCGGGGGGAAGGTTCACCCCTCCACTTT. This translates into CAWSRGEGSPLHF.

This sequence joins TRBV27 and TRBJ1-3; D is possibly TRBD1 (6 bases). Germline CDR1 MNHEY, CDR2 SMNVEV (reference sequence). V gave up 5 bases and J gave up 2 bases, with 13 bases separating them. The CDR3 loop spans 15 amino acids. CDR3 sequence (DNA): TGTGCCAGCAGTCAATCAGGGGCCGCTGGAAACACCATATATTTT. Translation: CASSQSGAAGNTIYF.

This chain links TRBV28 with TRBJ1-2; possible D gene TRBD1, 5 bases. Germline loops: CDR1 MDHEN, CDR2 SYDVKM. The CDR3 totals 12 residues. V was clipped by 8 bases and J by 8 bases, with 15 bases between them. The CDR3 loop reads CASSSLRGGYTF. In DNA, the CDR3 is TGTGCCAGCTCCTCACTACGGGGGGGCTACACCTTC.

The chain couples TRBV9 to TRBJ1-4; D gene ambiguous. This CDR3 has 14 amino acids. The germline V gene has CDR1 SGDLS and CDR2 YYNGEE. Trimming took 0 bases from V and 8 from J, leaving 11 bases between them. The CDR3 spells CASSVDGGIEKLFF. Written as DNA, the CDR3 is TGTGCCAGCAGCGTAGACGGAGGGATCGAAAAACTGTTTTTT.

This chain links TRBV7-2 with TRBJ1-5; maybe TRBD1 (6 bases). This CDR3 has 14 amino acids. V lost 4 bases, J lost 5 bases, and 12 bases lay in between. Germline lookup yields CDR1 SGHTA and CDR2 FQGNSA. CDR3 DNA sequence: TGTGCCAGCAGCTCCGCGGGGGCGTATCAGCCCCAGCATTTT. It is translated as CASSSAGAYQPQHF.

The CDR3 is CASSPRRDYNEQFF. CDR3 coding DNA: TGTGCCAGCTCACCGCGACGGGACTACAATGAGCAGTTCTTC. This rearrangement joins TRBV18 to TRBJ2-1; D might be TRBD2 (5 bases). Germline loops: CDR1 KGHSH, CDR2 LQKENI. The length of the CDR3 is 14 residues. The germline V and J ends were trimmed by 3 bases and 3 bases, with 9 bases remaining between them.

This sequence joins TRBV6-6 and TRBJ2-5; 7 positions match TRBD2. V was clipped by 5 bases and J by 0 bases; unmatched bases: 9. The CDR3 contains 16 residues. The germline gives CDR1 MNHNY, CDR2 SVGAGI (reference sequence). DNA for the CDR3: TGTGCCAGCAGTCAAACTAGCGTACCGTACCAAGAGACCCAGTACTTC. Protein product: CASSQTSVPYQETQYF.

J is TRBJ1-1 and V is TRBV19; the D is unclear. The CDR3 is 14 residues long. Germline loops: CDR1 LNHDA, CDR2 SQIVND (reference sequence). Trimming shortened V by 7 bases and J by 3 bases, and 15 bases separated the two germline ends. CDR3 sequence: CASTPGALDTEAFF. The CDR3 DNA follows: TGTGCCAGTACCCCGGGTGCTCTGGACACTGAAGCTTTCTTT.

The V and J genes are TRBV28 and TRBJ2-2; D is possibly TRBD1 (5 bases). The ends were cut back, 6 bases at V and 4 bases at J, with 15 bases in the middle. Germline assignment: CDR1 MDHEN and CDR2 SYDVKM. The CDR3 is 15 amino acids. CDR3 residues: CASRAGSVATGELFF. The CDR3 nucleotides read TGTGCCAGCAGAGCAGGGTCGGTGGCCACCGGGGAGCTGTTTTTT.

The chain is built from TRBV27 and TRBJ2-7, with TRBD2 identical over 10 bases. The germline V gene encodes CDR1 MNHEY and CDR2 SMNVEV (reference sequence). The ends lost 6 bases at V and 3 bases at J; junction bases unmatched: 11. The CDR3 runs 16 residues. The CDR3 sequence: CASSRTGLADSYEQYF. The DNA of the CDR3 is TGTGCCAGCAGCCGCACCGGACTAGCGGACAGCTACGAGCAGTACTTC.

The rearrangement links TRBV4-1 to TRBJ2-3; 9 nucleotides line up with TRBD2. The germline gives CDR1 MGHRA, CDR2 YSYEKL. The length of the CDR3 is 15 residues. V shed 3 bases, J shed 5 bases, and the junction held 6 bases outside the gene matches. The CDR3 region has the DNA TGCGCCAGCAGCCACCCGGGACTAGCTATAGATACGCAGTATTTT. This sequence encodes CASSHPGLAIDTQYF.

The chain carries TRBV27 and TRBJ2-7, with D perhaps TRBD2 (5 bases). Germline loops: CDR1 MNHEY, CDR2 SMNVEV (reference sequence). Deletions cut 6 bases from V and 0 bases from J, with 18 bases between. This CDR3 has 16 amino acids. The DNA for the CDR3 is TGTGCCAGCAGCCTATTCGGACTCAAGAGCTCCTACGAGCAGTACTTC. This translates into CASSLFGLKSSYEQYF.